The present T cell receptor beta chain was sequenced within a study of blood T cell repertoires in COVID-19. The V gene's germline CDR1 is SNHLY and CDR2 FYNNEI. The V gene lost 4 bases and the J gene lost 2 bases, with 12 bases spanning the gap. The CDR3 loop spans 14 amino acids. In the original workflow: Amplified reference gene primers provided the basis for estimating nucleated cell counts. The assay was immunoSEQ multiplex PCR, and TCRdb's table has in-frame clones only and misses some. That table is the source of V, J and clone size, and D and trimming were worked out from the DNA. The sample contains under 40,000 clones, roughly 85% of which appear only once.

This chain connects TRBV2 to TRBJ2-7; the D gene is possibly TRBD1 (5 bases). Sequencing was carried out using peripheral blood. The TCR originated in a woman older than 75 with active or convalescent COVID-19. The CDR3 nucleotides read TGTGCCAGCAGTGTGGACACGTCGACCTACGAGCAGTACTTC. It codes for CASSVDTSTYEQYF.